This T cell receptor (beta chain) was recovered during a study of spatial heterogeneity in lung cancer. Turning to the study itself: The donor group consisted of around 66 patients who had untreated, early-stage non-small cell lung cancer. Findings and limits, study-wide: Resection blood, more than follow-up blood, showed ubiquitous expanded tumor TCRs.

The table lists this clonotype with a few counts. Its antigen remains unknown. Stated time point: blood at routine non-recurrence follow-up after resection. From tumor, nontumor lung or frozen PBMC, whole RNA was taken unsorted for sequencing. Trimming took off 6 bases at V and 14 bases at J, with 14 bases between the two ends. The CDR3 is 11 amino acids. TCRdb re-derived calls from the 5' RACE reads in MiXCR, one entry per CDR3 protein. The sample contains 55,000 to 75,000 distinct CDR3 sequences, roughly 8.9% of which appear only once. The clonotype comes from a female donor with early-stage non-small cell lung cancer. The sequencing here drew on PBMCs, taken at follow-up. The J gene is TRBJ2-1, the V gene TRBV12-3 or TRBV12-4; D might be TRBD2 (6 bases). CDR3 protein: CASSPRDFKFF. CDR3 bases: TGTGCCAGCAGCCCCCGGGACTTTAAGTTCTTC.